The rows below give T cell receptor beta chains drawn from one sample of a study of blood T cell repertoires in COVID-19. Only in-frame clones appear in the TCRdb table, and some are missing; sequencing was by immunoSEQ multiplex PCR. The top ten hold approximately 7.9% of the sample, which has more than 85,000 clones, around 83% seen once. The material sequenced was peripheral blood. The receptors originated from a woman of 80 years or more with active or convalescent COVID-19. The CDR3 runs from the conserved cysteine through the conserved F or W. A D gene is named only where the DNA matches it firmly. Some rows mark clone size as missing; the rest say once, few, many or name a class of expanded clone.

D: -
size: -
J: TRBJ2-1
V: TRBV4-2
DNA: TGTGCCAGCAGCCAAGACCCGGTGCGGAATGAGCAGTTCTTC
CDR3: CASSQDPVRNEQFF

D: -
size: -
J: TRBJ2-4
V: TRBV18
DNA: TGTGCCAGCTCACCACCGAGTCTCTCAGCCAAAAACATTCAGTACTTC
CDR3: CASSPPSLSAKNIQYF

D: TRBD2
size: -
J: TRBJ2-3
V: TRBV3-1/TRBV3-2
DNA: TGTGCCAGCAGCTTTAGGACTAGCGGGAGGACCAGCACAGATACGCAGTATTTT
CDR3: CASSFRTSGRTSTDTQYF

D: TRBD1
size: once
J: TRBJ2-5
V: TRBV25-1
DNA: TGTGCCAGCATCGATCAGACAGGGCCCCTTGAGACCCAGTACTTC
CDR3: CASIDQTGPLETQYF

D: -
size: -
J: TRBJ1-2
V: TRBV28
DNA: TGTGCCAGCAGTTCCCCGGGCAGGGGAGAATACACCTTC
CDR3: CASSSPGRGEYTF

D: -
size: -
J: TRBJ2-7
V: TRBV5-1
DNA: TGCGCCAGCAGCTTGGTCTCCAGGGTGGCCTACGAGCAGTACTTC
CDR3: CASSLVSRVAYEQYF

D: -
size: -
J: TRBJ2-2
V: TRBV23-1
DNA: TGCGCCACCATTCTTACCTGTCAGGTTAACACCGGGGAGCTGTTTTTT
CDR3: CATILTCQVNTGELFF

D: -
size: -
J: TRBJ2-3
V: TRBV7-6
DNA: TGTGCCAGCAGCTTAGGCTGGCCTAGGGAGGTCGGCACAGATACGCAGTATTTT
CDR3: CASSLGWPREVGTDTQYF

D: -
size: -
J: TRBJ2-7
V: TRBV18
DNA: TGTGCCAGCTCACCACCTAGCTATTCAAGCGAGCAGTACTTC
CDR3: CASSPPSYSSEQYF

D: TRBD2
size: -
J: TRBJ2-7
V: TRBV28
DNA: TGTGCCAGCCACGGGAGGTACGAGCAGTACTTC
CDR3: CASHGRYEQYF

D: TRBD1
size: -
J: TRBJ1-4
V: TRBV3-1/TRBV3-2
DNA: TGTGCCAGCAGCCAAGACCAGACAGGGGGCAGAGAAAAACTGTTTTTT
CDR3: CASSQDQTGGREKLFF

D: -
size: -
J: TRBJ2-5
V: TRBV6-5
DNA: TGTGCCAGCAGAGTCGCCCCTCAGGGTGGGGAGACCCAGTACTTC
CDR3: CASRVAPQGGETQYF

D: TRBD2
size: -
J: TRBJ2-5
V: TRBV5-6
DNA: TGTGCCAGCAGCTTGATGGTAGCGGGAGGCATGAAGACCCAGTACTTC
CDR3: CASSLMVAGGMKTQYF

D: TRBD1
size: -
J: TRBJ2-1
V: TRBV5-1
DNA: TGCGCCAGCAGCCAAACACAGGGGGTAATATACAATGAGCAGTTCTTC
CDR3: CASSQTQGVIYNEQFF

D: -
size: -
J: TRBJ2-7
V: TRBV4-2
DNA: TGTGCCAGCAGCCGGAGCTCCTACGAGCAGTACTTC
CDR3: CASSRSSYEQYF

D: -
size: once
J: TRBJ1-1
V: TRBV12-3/TRBV12-4
DNA: TGTGCCAGGCCGGTAAACACTGAAGCTTTCTTT
CDR3: CARPVNTEAFF

D: TRBD2
size: -
J: TRBJ2-7
V: TRBV11-2
DNA: TGTGCCAGCAGCTTCGGACTAGCGGGGTACGAGCAGTACTTC
CDR3: CASSFGLAGYEQYF

D: TRBD2
size: -
J: TRBJ2-2
V: TRBV2
DNA: TGTGCCAGCAGACTAGCGGGAGATTGGGTCACCGGGGAGCTGTTTTTT
CDR3: CASRLAGDWVTGELFF

D: -
size: few
J: TRBJ1-5
V: TRBV6-1
DNA: TGTGCCAGCAGTGAAGTGTTTCGAGGCGGGCAGCCCCAGCATTTT
CDR3: CASSEVFRGGQPQHF

D: TRBD1
size: -
J: TRBJ2-1
V: TRBV11-2
DNA: TGTGCCAGCAGCTTAGGGGACAGGGAATTTTACAATGAGCAGTTCTTC
CDR3: CASSLGDREFYNEQFF

D: TRBD2
size: -
J: TRBJ2-3
V: TRBV5-1
DNA: TGCGCCAGCAGCTTGCAAGCGGGAGGGTTGACAGATACGCAGTATTTT
CDR3: CASSLQAGGLTDTQYF

D: TRBD2
size: -
J: TRBJ2-7
V: TRBV10-3
DNA: TGTGCCATCAGGGAAAGCGGGAGTGAAGGCTACGAGCAGTACTTC
CDR3: CAIRESGSEGYEQYF

D: TRBD2
size: -
J: TRBJ2-5
V: TRBV11-1
DNA: TGTGCCAGCAGCTCCATAGCGGGAGGGGGAGAGACCCAGTACTTC
CDR3: CASSSIAGGGETQYF

D: TRBD2
size: few
J: TRBJ2-7
V: TRBV10-3
DNA: TGTGCCATCAGTGGATCTAGCGGGAGGTACGAGCAGTACTTC
CDR3: CAISGSSGRYEQYF

D: -
size: -
J: TRBJ2-5
V: TRBV5-5
DNA: TGTGCCAGCAGGGAGCAGGGTTTCCAAGAGACCCAGTACTTC
CDR3: CASREQGFQETQYF

D: TRBD2
size: -
J: TRBJ2-3
V: TRBV9
DNA: TGTGCCAGCGGGGTGTCCGGGAGGACCACAGATACGCAGTATTTT
CDR3: CASGVSGRTTDTQYF

D: TRBD1
size: few
J: TRBJ1-2
V: TRBV5-4
DNA: TGTGCCAGCAGCTCCCGGGACAGGGGATACTATGGCTACACCTTC
CDR3: CASSSRDRGYYGYTF